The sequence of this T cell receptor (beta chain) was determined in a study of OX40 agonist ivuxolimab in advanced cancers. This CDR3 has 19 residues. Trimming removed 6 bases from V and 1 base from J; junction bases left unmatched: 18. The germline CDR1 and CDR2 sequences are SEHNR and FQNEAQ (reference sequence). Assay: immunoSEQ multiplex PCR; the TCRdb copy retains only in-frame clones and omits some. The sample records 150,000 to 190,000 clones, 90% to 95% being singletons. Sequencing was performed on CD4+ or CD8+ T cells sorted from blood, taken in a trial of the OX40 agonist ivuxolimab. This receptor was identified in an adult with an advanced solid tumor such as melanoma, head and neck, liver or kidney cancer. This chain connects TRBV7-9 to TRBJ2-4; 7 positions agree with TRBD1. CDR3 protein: CASSPTGYFENLAKNIQYF. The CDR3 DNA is TGTGCCAGCAGTCCGACAGGGTACTTTGAAAATCTGGCCAAAAACATTCAGTACTTC.